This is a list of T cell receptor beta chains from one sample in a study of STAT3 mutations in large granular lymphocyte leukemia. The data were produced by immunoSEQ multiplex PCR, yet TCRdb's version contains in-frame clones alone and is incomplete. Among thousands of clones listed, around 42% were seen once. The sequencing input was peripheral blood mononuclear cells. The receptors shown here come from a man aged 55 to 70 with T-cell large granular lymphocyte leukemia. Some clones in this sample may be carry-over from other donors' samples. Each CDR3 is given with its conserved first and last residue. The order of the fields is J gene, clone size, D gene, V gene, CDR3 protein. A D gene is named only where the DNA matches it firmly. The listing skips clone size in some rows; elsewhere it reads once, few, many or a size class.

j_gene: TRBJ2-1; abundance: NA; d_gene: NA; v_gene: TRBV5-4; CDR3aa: CASSFGPPGEQFF
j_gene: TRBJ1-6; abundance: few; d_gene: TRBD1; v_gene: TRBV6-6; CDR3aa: CASSYYGTGYNSPLHF
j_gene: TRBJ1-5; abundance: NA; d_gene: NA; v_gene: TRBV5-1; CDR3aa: CASSRGPEGGQPQHF
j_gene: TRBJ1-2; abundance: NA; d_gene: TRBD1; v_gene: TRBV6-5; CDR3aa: CASSRQGARGYTF
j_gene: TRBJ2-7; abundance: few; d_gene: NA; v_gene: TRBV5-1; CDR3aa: CASSLEGIGSKF
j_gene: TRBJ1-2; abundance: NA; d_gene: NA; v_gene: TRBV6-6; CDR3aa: CASTFSNPDGYTF
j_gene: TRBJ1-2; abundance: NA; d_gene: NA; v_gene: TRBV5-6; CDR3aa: CASSLGALKGKGYTF
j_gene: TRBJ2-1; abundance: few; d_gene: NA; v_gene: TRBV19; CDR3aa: CASSRTGDNEQFF
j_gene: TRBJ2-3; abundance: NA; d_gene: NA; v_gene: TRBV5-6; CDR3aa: CASSLPGPDTQYF
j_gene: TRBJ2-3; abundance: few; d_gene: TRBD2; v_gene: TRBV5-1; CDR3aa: CASSLGSGVDTQYF
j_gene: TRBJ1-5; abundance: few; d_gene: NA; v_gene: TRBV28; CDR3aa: CATEGSWGNQPQHF
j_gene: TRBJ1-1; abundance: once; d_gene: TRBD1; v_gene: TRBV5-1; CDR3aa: CASSPRDRGEAFF
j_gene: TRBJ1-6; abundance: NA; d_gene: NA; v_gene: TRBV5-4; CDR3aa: CASSLAGPYNSPLHF
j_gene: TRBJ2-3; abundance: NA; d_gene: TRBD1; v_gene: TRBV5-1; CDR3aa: CASSLVPRRTGHTDTQYF
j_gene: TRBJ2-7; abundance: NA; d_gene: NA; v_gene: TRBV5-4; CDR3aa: CASSLGRTLKGEQYF
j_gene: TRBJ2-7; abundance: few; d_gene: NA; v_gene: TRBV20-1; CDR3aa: CSAGPIEQYF
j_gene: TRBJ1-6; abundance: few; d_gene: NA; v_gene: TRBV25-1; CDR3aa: CASTGAGGNSPLHF
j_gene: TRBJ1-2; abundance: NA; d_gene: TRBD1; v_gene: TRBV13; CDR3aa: CASSPGQANYGYTF
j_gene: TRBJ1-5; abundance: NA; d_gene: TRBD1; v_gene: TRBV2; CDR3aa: CASSDGTVIWPQHF
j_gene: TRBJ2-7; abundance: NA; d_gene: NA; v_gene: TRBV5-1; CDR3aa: CASSLDRPGYEQYF
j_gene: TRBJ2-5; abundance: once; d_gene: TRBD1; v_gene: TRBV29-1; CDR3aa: CSVGQTGGRETQYF
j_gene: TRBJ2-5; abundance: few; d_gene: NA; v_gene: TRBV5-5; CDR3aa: CASSGALTRETQYF
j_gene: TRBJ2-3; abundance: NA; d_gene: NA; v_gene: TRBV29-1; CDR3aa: CSVTRSPDTQYF
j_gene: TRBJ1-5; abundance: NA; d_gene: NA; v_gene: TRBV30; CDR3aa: CAWSVDESQPQHF
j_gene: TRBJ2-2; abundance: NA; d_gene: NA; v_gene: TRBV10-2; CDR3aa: CASKQNTGELFF
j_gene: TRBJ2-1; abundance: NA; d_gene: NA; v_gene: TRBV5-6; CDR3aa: CASSFSTNEQFF
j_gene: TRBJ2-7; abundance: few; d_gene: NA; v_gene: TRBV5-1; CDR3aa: CASSSSSYEQYF
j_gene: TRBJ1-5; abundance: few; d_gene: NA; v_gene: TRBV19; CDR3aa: CASRDCQPQHF